This record covers a single T cell receptor beta chain. This CDR3 has 15 residues. Looked up from germline, CDR1 is SGHAT and CDR2 is FQNNGV. J was trimmed by 6 bases and V by 5 bases; bases with no gene match: 8. Source study methods: The authors estimated nucleated cell counts from reference gene primer amplification. Produced via immunoSEQ multiplex PCR; TCRdb's table is partial and in-frame only. D and trimming were read from the DNA, whereas the V and J calls and clone size are those reported in that table. The repertoire includes over 100,000 clones, approximately 80% of them detected once, and roughly 0.89% sits in the top ten. The data belong to a study of blood T cell repertoires in COVID-19. Study details: COVID-19 samples collected from the United States, Italy and Spain covered acute and convalescent phases. PBMCs, B-cell-depleted T cells, or T cells provided the cDNA or gDNA that made up the material.

The clonotype originates from a woman in her 70s with acute or convalescent COVID-19. The V call is TRBV11-2, the J call TRBJ2-2; TRBD2 matches at 8 bases. The sample taken for sequencing was peripheral blood. The CDR3 nucleotides read TGTGCCAGCAGCCCAGGACTAGCTCGAGCCGGGGAGCTGTTTTTT. This encodes CASSPGLARAGELFF.